This passage covers 22 T cell receptor beta chains from one sample sequenced in a study of blood T cell repertoires in COVID-19. TCRdb's table, derived via immunoSEQ multiplex PCR, lists solely in-frame clones and lacks some. The table has a few hundred thousand clones, 88% seen once. Sequencing input: peripheral blood. These receptors all come from a woman in her twenties or thirties who had recovered from COVID-19.

The V gene is TRBV24-1, the J gene TRBJ2-7; TRBD1 matches 7 bases. The CDR3 consists of 14 residues. Germline CDR1 is KGHDR and CDR2 is SFDVKD. Losses at the gene ends were 8 bases for V and 0 bases for J; bases not matched to a gene: 6. The CDR3 protein is CATIEGAYSYEQYF. The CDR3 DNA reads TGTGCCACCATAGAGGGGGCCTACTCCTACGAGCAGTACTTC.

The V call is TRBV5-1, the J call TRBJ1-1, with D tentatively TRBD1 (5 bases). The CDR3 has 13 amino acids. Looked up from germline, CDR1 is SGHRS and CDR2 is YFSETQ. The V gene lost 7 bases and the J gene lost 7 bases, with 17 bases spanning the gap. The CDR3 bases are TGCGCCAGCTCCACCGGGACGGAGGGTGAAGCTTTCTTT. It yields the protein CASSTGTEGEAFF.

J is TRBJ1-5 and V is TRBV5-5, with 7 nucleotides matching TRBD1. V lost 3 bases to trimming and J lost 6 bases; unmatched junction nucleotides: 9. The CDR3 is made up of 15 amino acids. Germline V gives CDR1 SGHKS, CDR2 YYEKEE (reference sequence). The CDR3 reads CASSSTGARSQPQHF. The DNA of the CDR3 is TGTGCCAGCAGCTCCACAGGGGCGAGGAGTCAGCCCCAGCATTTT.

The chain combines TRBV28 with TRBJ1-6; D is possibly TRBD1 (5 bases). V lost 4 bases to trimming and J lost 9 bases, with 10 bases between them. Germline values: CDR1 MDHEN, CDR2 SYDVKM. This CDR3 region has 13 residues. In DNA form, the CDR3 reads TGTGCCAGCAGTTCTCAGGGTAGTTCACCCCTCCACTTT. Translated, it gives CASSSQGSSPLHF.

V gene TRBV29-1 combines with J gene TRBJ2-5, with 7 bases fitting TRBD1. This CDR3 region has 13 residues. The ends lost 4 bases at V and 2 bases at J; junction bases unmatched: 4. The germline CDR1 and CDR2 sequences are SQVTM and ANQGSEA. The CDR3 loop reads CSVGGTVQETQYF. CDR3 DNA sequence: TGCAGCGTTGGGGGGACAGTACAAGAGACCCAGTACTTC.

V is TRBV7-8 and J is TRBJ2-7; no firm D call. Germline lookup yields CDR1 SGHVS and CDR2 FQNEAQ. The CDR3 totals 14 residues. V lost 5 bases to trimming and J lost 5 bases, with 16 bases between them. The CDR3 here is CASSQSANLDEQYF. Written as DNA, the CDR3 is TGTGCCAGCAGCCAGTCCGCGAACCTAGACGAGCAGTACTTC.

In the case of this clone: The same CDR3 is also encoded by other DNA sequences in this sample. This chain joins TRBV2 and TRBJ1-5; D possibly corresponds to TRBD1 (5 bases). Per germline, CDR1 SNHLY and CDR2 FYNNEI. The CDR3 runs to 14 residues. V lost 5 bases, J lost 0 bases, and 8 bases lay in between. This chain's CDR3 is CASSLDSSNQPQHF. For the CDR3, the DNA is TGTGCCAGCAGTCTCGACAGTAGCAATCAGCCCCAGCATTTT.

The rearrangement links TRBV28 to TRBJ1-2; tentative D call: TRBD1 (6 bases). Between the trimmed V and J ends, which lost 8 bases and 2 bases, there was a span of 9 bases. The germline V gene encodes CDR1 MDHEN and CDR2 SYDVKM. The CDR3 loop spans 12 amino acids. CDR3 sequence: CASLQGNYGYTF. For the CDR3, the DNA is TGTGCCAGCCTACAGGGAAACTATGGCTACACCTTC.

This chain uses TRBV18 with TRBJ1-1; D is perhaps TRBD1 (5 bases). Germline lookup yields CDR1 KGHSH and CDR2 LQKENI. Trimming shortened V by 4 bases and J by 1 base, and 16 bases separated the two germline ends. CDR3 size: 16 residues. As DNA, the CDR3 is TGTGCCAGCTCACTAGGGTTTCGGGGGAAGAACACTGAAGCTTTCTTT. Its protein is CASSLGFRGKNTEAFF.

This chain links TRBV9 with TRBJ1-3, with no clear D. The CDR3 is 13 amino acids. Germline CDR1 and CDR2: SGDLS and YYNGEE. V lost 4 bases to trimming and J lost 4 bases, with 9 bases between them. The CDR3 DNA reads TGTGCCAGCAGCACTGTACCCGGAAACACCATATATTTT. Protein product: CASSTVPGNTIYF.

The V call is TRBV27, the J call TRBJ1-5; D is undetermined. This CDR3 is 14 amino acids long. Germline CDR1 is MNHEY and CDR2 is SMNVEV (reference sequence). The ends were cut back, 5 bases at V and 7 bases at J, with 15 bases in the middle. CDR3 sequence reads: CASSLAGFGQPQHF. Here the CDR3 DNA reads TGTGCCAGCAGTCTAGCGGGGTTTGGGCAGCCCCAGCATTTT.

The V and J genes are TRBV18 and TRBJ2-6, with D possibly TRBD1 on 6 matching bases. CDR3 size: 15 residues. Trimming removed 6 bases from V and 1 base from J, with 10 bases in between. CDR1 KGHSH and CDR2 LQKENI come from the germline V gene. CDR3 amino acids: CASSSGASGANVLTF. In nucleotides, the CDR3 is TGTGCCAGCTCGTCAGGGGCATCTGGGGCCAACGTCCTGACTTTC.

CDR3 loop: CASSAQQGQEQFF. The CDR3 region has the DNA TGTGCCAGCAGCGCCCAACAGGGACAGGAGCAGTTCTTC. The V and J genes are TRBV7-3 and TRBJ2-1, with 7 bases fitting TRBD1. The CDR3 is 13 amino acids. V dropped 5 bases and J dropped 10; count of bases not matched to a gene: 8. The germline V gene has CDR1 SGHTA and CDR2 FQGTGA.

J is TRBJ1-2 and V is TRBV4-1; perhaps TRBD1 as D (5 bases). Germline lookup yields CDR1 MGHRA and CDR2 YSYEKL. The CDR3 covers 15 residues. V lost 0 bases, J lost 4 bases, and 12 bases lay in between. The DNA of the CDR3 is TGCGCCAGCAGCCAAGATCAGGGAGGCCTCTATGGCTACACCTTC. This gives the protein CASSQDQGGLYGYTF.

This chain links TRBV9 with TRBJ2-1; D unclear. Germline loops: CDR1 SGDLS, CDR2 YYNGEE. V lost 1 base to trimming and J lost 6 bases, with 14 bases between them. CDR3 size: 15 residues. The CDR3 protein is CASSVFSGNPNEQFF. In DNA form, the CDR3 reads TGTGCCAGCAGCGTATTTTCAGGCAATCCCAATGAGCAGTTCTTC.

This sequence joins TRBV12-3 or TRBV12-4 and TRBJ2-5; unclear D gene. The CDR3 extends over 11 amino acids. The V end lost 4 bases, the J end lost 4 bases, and 4 bases lay between the germline ends. The DNA for the CDR3 is TGTGCCAGCAGTTATCGAGAGACCCAGTACTTC. This codes for CASSYRETQYF.

The chain couples TRBV6-5 to TRBJ1-4; D is perhaps TRBD1 (5 bases). The V and J ends lost 6 bases and 8 bases respectively, with 16 bases between them. The CDR3 loop spans 14 amino acids. The V gene's germline CDR1 is MNHEY and CDR2 SVGAGI. The DNA for the CDR3 is TGTGCCAGCAGACGTGGGGGGATCGGGGAAAAACTGTTTTTT. Translated: CASRRGGIGEKLFF.

This clone was counted only a few times. The rearrangement links TRBV2 to TRBJ2-7, with a tentative D call TRBD1 (5 bases). The CDR3 is made up of 12 amino acids. V was cut by 8 bases and J by 5 bases, with 13 bases left in between. Germline CDR1 and CDR2: SNHLY and FYNNEI. In DNA, the CDR3 is TGTGCCAGCGCCCCAGGGTTGAACGAGCAGTACTTC. Its protein product is CASAPGLNEQYF.

The chain employs TRBV11-2 and TRBJ1-1; D uncertain. The length of the CDR3 is 13 residues. Trimming removed 0 bases from V and 6 bases from J, with 8 bases in between. Germline V lookup: CDR1 SGHAT, CDR2 FQNNGV. DNA of the CDR3: TGTGCCAGCAGCTTAGATCGTATCGCTGAAGCTTTCTTT. Translated, it gives CASSLDRIAEAFF. Supplemented by reference TRBV11-2 and TRBJ1-1, the full variable domain reads EAGVAQSPRYKIIEKRQSVAFWCNPISGHATLYWYQQILGQGPKLLIQFQNNGVVDDSQLPKDRFSAERLKGVDSTLKIQPAKLEDSAVYLCASSLDRIAEAFFGQGTRLTVV.

This sequence joins TRBV27 and TRBJ2-1, with D possibly TRBD1 on 5 matching bases. The V gene lost 3 bases and the J gene lost 4 bases, with 16 bases spanning the gap. CDR3 length equals 16 residues. CDR1 is MNHEY and CDR2 is SMNVEV in the germline V gene (reference sequence). The CDR3 protein is CASSFLAAGPYNEQFF. DNA for the CDR3: TGTGCCAGCAGTTTCCTGGCCGCAGGGCCATACAATGAGCAGTTCTTC.

The CDR3 DNA is TGTGCCACCAGCAACGGTTATGGCTACACCTTC. Translating gives CATSNGYGYTF. The genes are TRBV15 and TRBJ1-2; D not resolved. Germline-derived CDR1 and CDR2 are LNHNV and YYDKDF (reference sequence). The CDR3 loop spans 11 amino acids. The germline V and J ends were trimmed by 4 bases and 5 bases, with 5 bases remaining between them.

This chain uses TRBV6-5 with TRBJ2-2, with 7 bases that match TRBD1. Germline V gene lookup returns CDR1 MNHEY and CDR2 SVGAGI. V dropped 6 bases and J dropped 6; count of bases not matched to a gene: 10. The CDR3 has 15 amino acids. In DNA form, the CDR3 reads TGTGCCAGCAGACATACGACAGGGAATGCCGGGGAGCTGTTTTTT. Amino acid sequence: CASRHTTGNAGELFF.